The present T cell receptor beta chain was sequenced within a study of T-cell memory formation after mild COVID-19. Turning to this clonotype: Its antigen is not identified.

From the 5' RACE reads, TCRdb called clonotypes with MiXCR, one entry per CDR3 protein. The sample has hundreds of thousands of distinct CDR3 sequences, approximately 25% seen once; the top ten hold around 13%. Overall study results and limits: Researchers could not confirm that second-wave clones peaking on day 37 targeted SARS-CoV-2.

J was trimmed by 1 base and V by 5 bases; bases with no gene match: 8. The CDR3 has 17 amino acids. The V call is TRBV12-3 or TRBV12-4, the J call TRBJ2-2; 9 nucleotides line up with TRBD1. The receptor's source is an adult woman who had mild COVID-19 (a few samples of this study predate the infection). Cell type and time point are not known. Sequencing was performed on PBMCs or a T cell subset sorted from them (not recorded which). The CDR3 DNA reads TGTGCCAGCAGTGATGACAGGGGGACGATGAACACCGGGGAGCTGTTTTTT. Protein sequence: CASSDDRGTMNTGELFF.